This entry features one TCR beta chain sequence. What it binds is unknown. After removal of 0 bases from V and 4 bases from J, the junction contained 9 bases not matched to a gene. Germline V gene sequence: CDR1 SGHNT, CDR2 YYREEE (reference sequence). This CDR3 is built from 17 residues. TCRdb's copy holds only in-frame clones and misses some; the assay was immunoSEQ multiplex PCR. The sample has about 90,000 clones; 80% to 85% are singletons. This sample stems from a study of cytomegalovirus exposure and HLA in healthy donors. Across the whole study: According to later analysis, the same platform produced the 120 validation and under 700 first-cohort repertoires.

Study results and limitations: A list of about 180 TCR beta chains associated with cytomegalovirus was given. Many donors shared some public TCRs, even though most TCR sequences were rare.

This clonotype was obtained from a woman aged 18 to 35 in good health and CMV-seropositive. The sample comprised PBMCs. The V call is TRBV5-4, the J call TRBJ2-2; 7 nucleotides line up with TRBD1. The DNA for the CDR3 is TGTGCCAGCAGCTTGGCATTAGGGGGCGCAGGCACCGGGGAGCTGTTTTTT. Protein product: CASSLALGGAGTGELFF.